The next 26 T cell receptor beta chains were all read from a single sample in a study of regulatory T cells in long-lasting Graves disease. This sample's time point: newly diagnosed GD, antithyroid drugs for less than 3 months. Isolated PBMC RNA provided the starting material for the TCR library. CDR3 regions were amplified by Arm-PCR using iRepertoire HTBI primers to build TCR beta libraries. TCRdb reprocessed the multiplex PCR reads with MiXCR, giving one entry per CDR3 protein. Among about 540,000 distinct CDR3 sequences listed, less than 15% were seen once. In addition, the sample was reused for a study of T cells in Graves' hyperthyroidism and ophthalmopathy.

This sample comprised peripheral blood mononuclear cells (PBMCs), obtained at new diagnosis, from a patient treated with antithyroid drugs. These receptors originate from a man under 40 with Graves disease.

This clonotype was counted many times. This chain links TRBV2 with TRBJ2-7; 8 nucleotides align to TRBD1. This CDR3 is 12 amino acids long. V dropped 6 bases and J dropped 6; count of bases not matched to a gene: 4. The germline V gene encodes CDR1 SNHLY and CDR2 FYNNEI. Here the CDR3 reads CASRPRGREQYF. In DNA, the CDR3 is TGTGCCAGCAGACCCAGGGGGCGCGAGCAGTACTTC.

This clonotype appeared a single time. This may arise from a read error, as a much more abundant clone is one base away. No conserved phenylalanine or tryptophan ends this CDR3, so it is likely a read error. The rearrangement links TRBV3-1 to TRBJ2-1, with D hard to call. This CDR3 spans 11 amino acids. Trimming stripped 5 bases from V and 8 bases from J, with 7 bases between. Germline V gene sequence: CDR1 LGHDT, CDR2 YNNKEL (reference sequence). The CDR3 here is CASSYGHEQFL. Written as DNA, the CDR3 is TGTGCCAGCAGCTATGGCCATGAGCAGTTCCTC.

This clonotype was picked up a small number of times. V and J are TRBV6-1 and TRBJ2-5; TRBD2 is a possible D gene (5 bases). Germline loops: CDR1 MNHNS, CDR2 SASEGT. The length of the CDR3 is 14 residues. Trimming took off 6 bases at V and 4 bases at J, with 15 bases between the two ends. CDR3 region: CASRRRGSGETQYF. CDR3 nucleotide sequence: TGTGCCAGCAGACGCCGAGGGTCGGGAGAGACCCAGTACTTC.

This clonotype was seen ten or more times. The rearrangement links TRBV27 to TRBJ2-1; 14 bases agree with TRBD2. V gave up 10 bases and J gave up 6 bases; unmatched junction bases: 20. This CDR3 is 19 amino acids long. Germline lookup yields CDR1 MNHEY and CDR2 SMNVEV (reference sequence). DNA of the CDR3: TGTGCCACCAGAATGGGACTAGCGGGAGCCCAAAGACGTTTCAATGAGCAGTTCTTC. This codes for CATRMGLAGAQRRFNEQFF.

This clonotype occurred a few times. J is TRBJ2-3 and V is TRBV24-1; D unresolved. The CDR3 is 14 residues long. The germline V gene encodes CDR1 KGHDR and CDR2 SFDVKD. The ends were cut back, 2 bases at V and 1 base at J, with 6 bases in the middle. The CDR3 DNA sequence: TGTGCCACCAGTGATTGGCAGGGCACAGATACGCAGTATTTT. As protein: CATSDWQGTDTQYF.

This clonotype was counted many times. The genes are TRBV7-9 and TRBJ1-1, with D unclear. CDR3 length: 15 residues. Trimming cost V 5 bases and J 0 bases, with 13 bases left between them. The germline CDR1 and CDR2 sequences are SEHNR and FQNEAQ (reference sequence). CDR3 coding DNA: TGTGCCAGCAGCCCTAGAGGCGGCTTGAACACTGAAGCTTTCTTT. Translation: CASSPRGGLNTEAFF.

On this clonotype: This CDR3 fails to terminate in the conserved phenylalanine or tryptophan, so it likely reflects a read error. Because the CDR3's place on the DNA is in doubt, the DNA is left out and the CDR3 is given as listed by TCRdb. The gene calls are TRBV5-5 and TRBJ2-7; the table calls TRBD2, which could not be checked here. The CDR3 comprises 10 residues, both ends counted. Germline CDR1 is SGHKS and CDR2 is YYEKEE (reference sequence). The CDR3 loop is CASSLTRLAG.

The sample holds a few counts of this clonotype. The rearrangement uses TRBV7-6 and TRBJ2-3, with D maybe TRBD1 (6 bases). The CDR3 loop spans 15 amino acids. Between the trimmed V and J ends, which lost 7 bases and 2 bases, there was a span of 16 bases. Germline V lookup: CDR1 SGHVS, CDR2 FNYEAQ. CDR3 DNA: TGTGCCAGCAAGAGGAGGCCAGGGGACACAGATACGCAGTATTTT. Translating gives CASKRRPGDTDTQYF.

This clonotype was detected many times. This rearrangement joins TRBV6-1 to TRBJ1-2, with TRBD1 matching 8 bases. J lost 5 bases, V lost 4 bases, and 3 bases had no gene match. Germline CDR1 reads MNHNS; CDR2 reads SASEGT. There are 13 residues in the CDR3. CDR3: CASSVTGGYGYTF. In nucleotides, the CDR3 is TGTGCCAGCAGTGTCACAGGGGGTTATGGCTACACCTTC.

The V gene is TRBV9, the J gene TRBJ1-1, with D perhaps matching TRBD1 (6 bases). Trimming shortened V by 0 bases and J by 6 bases, and 9 bases separated the two germline ends. The CDR3 runs to 13 residues. Germline V gives CDR1 SGDLS, CDR2 YYNGEE. Here the CDR3 reads CASSVGGAPEAFF. The DNA for the CDR3 is TGTGCCAGCAGCGTAGGGGGGGCCCCTGAAGCTTTCTTT.

About this clonotype itself: One junction end disagrees with the germline gene, perhaps due to a read error. V and J are TRBV12-3 or TRBV12-4 and TRBJ2-1; D call uncertain. The CDR3 sequence is 13 residues long. The CDR3 reads CASSLGPYNEQLF. CDR3 DNA sequence: TGTGCCAGCAGTTTAGGGCCCTACAATGAGCAGCTCTTC.

This chain links TRBV6-5 with TRBJ1-1; no reliable D call. There are 14 residues in the CDR3. The germline V gene has CDR1 MNHEY and CDR2 SVGAGI. With 2 bases removed from V and 7 bases from J, the gap between germline ends came to 14 bases. Here the CDR3 DNA reads TGTGCCAGCAGTTACGAAGGAGGGAACGGTGAAGCTTTCTTT. It specifies CASSYEGGNGEAFF.

Concerning this clonotype: A much larger clone lies a single base off, so this may be a read error. The V gene is TRBV4-2, the J gene TRBJ2-1, with 10 positions matching TRBD1. Per germline, CDR1 LGHNA and CDR2 YNFKEQ. The V and J ends lost 4 bases and 3 bases, in that order; junction bases with no gene match: 3. The CDR3 extends over 15 amino acids. CDR3 nucleotide sequence: TGTGCCAGCAGCCGCCGGGACAGGGGCTACAATGAGCAGTTCTTC. Encoded protein: CASSRRDRGYNEQFF.

This clonotype has ten or more counts. The chain employs TRBV12-3 or TRBV12-4 and TRBJ1-2, with D possibly matching TRBD1 (5 bases). With 4 bases removed from V and 6 bases from J, the gap between germline ends came to 9 bases. The CDR3 length is 12 residues. The CDR3 DNA is TGTGCCAGCAGTTCGATCAGGGATGGCTACACCTTC. Protein: CASSSIRDGYTF.

This clonotype was observed a single time. Since a much larger clone is just one base distant, this may be a read error. The chain couples TRBV2 to TRBJ1-4; 10 bases match TRBD1. Germline V gene data show CDR1 as SNHLY and CDR2 as FYNNEI. CDR3 length: 15 amino acids. After removal of 3 bases from V and 8 bases from J, the junction contained 6 bases not matched to a gene. CDR3 loop: CASSEPGQGLEKLFF. The DNA for the CDR3 is TGTGCCAGCAGTGAGCCGGGACAGGGGTTAGAAAAACTGTTTTTT.

There are many counts of this clonotype. J is TRBJ1-5 and V is TRBV6-1; 7 positions match TRBD1. The V and J ends lost 3 bases and 2 bases, in that order; junction bases with no gene match: 4. Germline V gene lookup returns CDR1 MNHNS and CDR2 SASEGT. The CDR3 runs to 15 residues. The CDR3 region is CASSDRQGGNQPQHF. CDR3 nucleotide sequence: TGTGCCAGCAGTGATCGACAGGGTGGCAATCAGCCCCAGCATTTT.

In its sample, this clonotype was seen many times. The chain combines TRBV12-3 or TRBV12-4 with TRBJ2-7, with 10 bases lining up with TRBD2. V was pared by 0 bases and J by 10 bases, with 9 bases of the junction left unmatched. The CDR3 length is 15 residues. CDR3 sequence reads: CASSLAITSGTPQYF. DNA for the CDR3: TGTGCCAGCAGTTTAGCGATAACTAGCGGGACGCCCCAGTACTTC.

This clonotype has ten or more counts. This sequence joins TRBV9 and TRBJ2-7; TRBD2 aligns across 15 bases. Germline V gene sequence: CDR1 SGDLS, CDR2 YYNGEE. With V trimmed by 3 bases and J by 6 bases, 7 bases remained unmatched. The CDR3 covers 16 residues. CDR3 sequence (DNA): TGTGCCAGCAGCGCCGGGACTAGCGGGAGGCTGAGCGAGCAGTACTTC. Protein product: CASSAGTSGRLSEQYF.

This clonotype was counted at least ten times. The V and J genes are TRBV10-3 and TRBJ2-3, with 8 positions matching TRBD2. V dropped 4 bases and J dropped 0; count of bases not matched to a gene: 3. This CDR3 is 15 amino acids long. Per the germline V gene, CDR1 is ENHRY and CDR2 is SYGVKD. DNA for the CDR3: TGTGCCATCAGTGGGCTAGCGGGCAGCACAGATACGCAGTATTTT. Its protein product is CAISGLAGSTDTQYF.

This clonotype was observed a handful of times. The V and J genes are TRBV7-3 and TRBJ2-1; 12 bases fit TRBD2. Germline V gene data show CDR1 as SGHTA and CDR2 as FQGTGA. CDR3 length: 19 residues. Trimming took 1 base from V and 0 from J; bases not matched to a gene: 7. The CDR3 DNA reads as TGTGCCAGCAGCTTAAATCTAGCGGGAGGGCCGAGCTCCTACAATGAGCAGTTCTTC. Translated: CASSLNLAGGPSSYNEQFF.

This clonotype occurred many times. The chain has TRBV2 and TRBJ1-1; D is unclear. This CDR3 has 13 amino acids. CDR1 and CDR2 from the germline V gene are SNHLY and FYNNEI. V was pared by 4 bases and J by 10 bases, with 16 bases between. DNA of the CDR3: TGTGCCAGCAGTGGGTCCGCCCTCGAGGGAGCTTTCTTT. As protein: CASSGSALEGAFF.

This clonotype was counted at least ten times. The chain combines TRBV20-1 with TRBJ2-3; 7 nucleotides match TRBD2. The CDR3 extends over 16 amino acids. The ends lost 5 bases at V and 0 bases at J; junction bases unmatched: 11. Germline V CDR1 and CDR2: DFQATT, SNEGSKA (reference sequence). DNA for the CDR3: TGCAGTGCTCGCCCTTCTAGCGGAGCTAGCACAGATACGCAGTATTTT. Protein: CSARPSSGASTDTQYF.

This clonotype was observed at least ten times. CDR3: CASSSPGTRVGEQYF. In DNA form, the CDR3 reads TGTGCCAGCAGTTCGCCCGGGACACGGGTGGGCGAGCAGTACTTC. J is TRBJ2-7 and V is TRBV7-2; D is perhaps TRBD1 (6 bases). Germline CDR1 SGHTA, CDR2 FQGNSA. The CDR3 is 15 residues long. Trimming removed 6 bases at V and 6 bases at J, with 21 bases between. The full variable domain, completed using reference TRBV7-2 and TRBJ2-7, is GAGVSQSPSNKVTEKGKDVELRCDPISGHTALYWYRQSLGQGLEFLIYFQGNSAPDKSGLPSDRFSAERTGGSVSTLTIQRTQQEDSAVYLCASSSPGTRVGEQYFGPGTRLTVT.

This clonotype appeared many times. The chain is built from TRBV14 and TRBJ2-2, with a possible D match to TRBD1 (5 bases). The V and J ends lost 8 bases and 2 bases respectively, with 9 bases between them. CDR1 is SGHDN and CDR2 is FVKESK in the germline V gene. The CDR3 consists of 13 residues. Written as DNA, the CDR3 is TGTGCCAGCTCGGACATTAACACCGGGGAGCTGTTTTTT. Translated, it gives CASSDINTGELFF.

This clonotype was picked up many times. The chain recombines TRBV2 with TRBJ1-5; 8 bases are a match to TRBD1. CDR3 length: 14 amino acids. With V trimmed by 7 bases and J by 6 bases, 8 bases remained unmatched. Germline CDR1 and CDR2: SNHLY and FYNNEI. The CDR3: CASNLQGGGQPQHF. DNA of the CDR3: TGTGCCAGCAACCTACAGGGGGGAGGTCAGCCCCAGCATTTT.

This clonotype came up many times. The chain recombines TRBV7-9 with TRBJ2-1, with TRBD2 identical over 9 bases. In germline, CDR1 is SEHNR, CDR2 FQNEAQ (reference sequence). The CDR3 extends over 15 amino acids. Trimming at V came to 5 bases and at J to 2 bases, leaving 4 bases not matched to a gene. CDR3 coding DNA: TGTGCCAGCAGCCGCGGGGGGGGCGCCTACAATGAGCAGTTCTTC. Amino acids: CASSRGGGAYNEQFF.